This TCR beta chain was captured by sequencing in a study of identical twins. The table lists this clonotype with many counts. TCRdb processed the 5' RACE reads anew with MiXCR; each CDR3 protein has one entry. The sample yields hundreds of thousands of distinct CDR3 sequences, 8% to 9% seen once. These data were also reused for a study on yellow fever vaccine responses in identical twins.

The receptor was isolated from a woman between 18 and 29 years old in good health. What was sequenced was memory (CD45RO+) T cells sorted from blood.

This CDR3 is CASSFQVPGELFF. As DNA, the CDR3 is TGCGCCAGCAGCTTTCAGGTCCCCGGGGAGCTGTTTTTT. This chain links TRBV5-1 with TRBJ2-2; D is uncertain. Trimming shortened V by 2 bases and J by 6 bases, and 8 bases separated the two germline ends. Per the germline V gene, CDR1 is SGHRS and CDR2 is YFSETQ. The CDR3 is 13 amino acids.